What follows are 32 T cell receptor beta chains derived from one specimen sequenced in a study of T cells in Graves' hyperthyroidism and ophthalmopathy. From RNA transcripts, TCR beta CDR3 regions were amplified. In the first-round RT-PCR of the TCR CDR3, the HTBI primer set was used. One entry per CDR3 protein, called by TCRdb with MiXCR from the multiplex PCR reads. Of around 300,000 distinct CDR3 sequences listed, around 15% are singletons. Sequencing was done on a sample of blood. The receptors shown here come from a woman in her 40s with Graves' hyperthyroidism.

This clonotype was detected ten times or more. CDR3 coding DNA: TGTGCCAGCAGTTCCCCCCCAGGGGCAGGGAGGGAGGAAACTAATGAAAAACTGTTTTTT. This translates into CASSSPPGAGREETNEKLFF. V gene TRBV27 combines with J gene TRBJ1-4; TRBD1 is a possible D gene (6 bases). V lost 4 bases and J 1 base, leaving 25 bases between the germline ends. Germline-derived CDR1 and CDR2 are MNHEY and SMNVEV (reference sequence). The CDR3 spans 20 residues.

This clonotype was detected ten times or more. The chain has TRBV6-1 and TRBJ1-5; a weak D match, TRBD1 (5 bases). CDR1 and CDR2 from the germline V gene are MNHNS and SASEGT. CDR3 length: 14 amino acids. V lost 6 bases and J 3 bases, leaving 12 bases between the germline ends. The CDR3 loop reads CASSPDSPNQPQHF. The CDR3 DNA follows: TGTGCCAGCAGCCCCGACAGTCCCAATCAGCCCCAGCATTTT.

This clonotype was recorded a few times. The chain links TRBV3-1 to TRBJ1-6; D is perhaps TRBD1 (5 bases). V lost 8 bases to trimming and J lost 8 bases, with 16 bases between them. Per germline, CDR1 LGHDT and CDR2 YNNKEL (reference sequence). This CDR3 has 14 amino acids. The CDR3 sequence is CASRHGGEDSPLHF. The CDR3 nucleotides are TGTGCCAGCCGGCACGGGGGGGAGGATTCACCCCTCCACTTT.

The chain links TRBV19 to TRBJ1-6; 9 nucleotides align to TRBD1. The V and J ends lost 1 base and 8 bases, in that order; junction bases with no gene match: 6. The CDR3 covers 16 residues. Germline loops: CDR1 LNHDA, CDR2 SQIVND (reference sequence). This chain's CDR3 is CASSIAGTGFDSPLHF. The CDR3 nucleotides are TGTGCCAGTAGTATAGCCGGGACAGGGTTTGATTCACCCCTCCACTTT.

In its sample, this clonotype was seen many times. The CDR3 DNA reads TGTGCCAGTAGCCTCAAGGGGGACAGGATCTATGGCTACACCTTC. Its protein product is CASSLKGDRIYGYTF. The rearrangement joins TRBV19 to TRBJ1-2; 8 bases fit TRBD1. The germline gives CDR1 LNHDA, CDR2 SQIVND (reference sequence). Trimming cost V 6 bases and J 4 bases; bases outside gene matches: 10. The CDR3 loop spans 15 amino acids.

Only a few counts were recorded for this clonotype. The chain couples TRBV5-1 to TRBJ2-5; D uncertain. This CDR3 contains 14 residues. Germline V gene data show CDR1 as SGHRS and CDR2 as YFSETQ. V lost 7 bases, J lost 1 base, and 14 bases lay in between. The CDR3 DNA reads TGCGCCAGCGGCCCATGGGGAACCCAAGAGACCCAGTACTTC. Translating gives CASGPWGTQETQYF.

Many counts were recorded for this clonotype. The rearrangement links TRBV2 to TRBJ1-2; TRBD1 matches 9 bases. The J segment lost 8 bases and the V segment lost 6 bases, leaving 7 bases of the junction unmatched. The CDR3 spans 13 residues. The germline V gene encodes CDR1 SNHLY and CDR2 FYNNEI. Here the CDR3 reads CASRGQGPRGYTF. DNA of the CDR3: TGTGCCAGCAGAGGACAGGGGCCCAGAGGCTACACCTTC.

This clonotype was picked up many times. CDR3 coding DNA: TGTGCCAGCAGTGATAGGGGCGGGGAGCTGTTTTTT. Amino acid sequence: CASSDRGGELFF. This chain connects TRBV2 to TRBJ2-2, with D perhaps matching TRBD1 (5 bases). The length of the CDR3 is 12 residues. Germline V CDR1 and CDR2: SNHLY, FYNNEI. The V end lost 3 bases, the J end lost 7 bases, and 6 bases lay between the germline ends.

Ten or more counts support this clonotype. CDR3 loop: CASSESGQTSPLHF. The CDR3 region has the DNA TGTGCCAGCAGTGAATCCGGACAGACTTCACCCCTCCACTTT. The rearrangement joins TRBV6-1 to TRBJ1-6, with D possibly TRBD1 on 6 matching bases. This CDR3 contains 14 residues. V lost 2 bases and J 9 bases, leaving 11 bases between the germline ends. Germline V CDR1 and CDR2: MNHNS, SASEGT.

The chain links TRBV30 to TRBJ2-6; no reliable D call. V was clipped by 3 bases and J by 1 base, with 10 bases between them. This CDR3 region has 15 residues. Germline-derived CDR1 and CDR2 are GTSNPN and SVGIG (reference sequence). This CDR3 is CAWSGLGSGANVLTF. CDR3 bases: TGTGCCTGGAGCGGCCTAGGTTCTGGGGCCAACGTCCTGACTTTC.

This clonotype came up many times. The J gene is TRBJ2-5, the V gene TRBV7-2; TRBD1 might be the D (5 bases). Trimming left V 3 bases short and J 2 bases short, with 16 bases between. The germline gives CDR1 SGHTA, CDR2 FQGNSA. CDR3 length: 16 residues. CDR3 sequence (DNA): TGTGCCAGCAGCTTTCGTCTAACCGACAGTCAAGAGACCCAGTACTTC. Protein sequence: CASSFRLTDSQETQYF.

A note on this clonotype: At one of its ends the junction is not consistent with the germline gene, which may arise from a read error. The V and J genes are TRBV7-2 and TRBJ2-1; D tentatively reads TRBD1 or TRBD2 (7 bases each). CDR1 and CDR2 from the germline V gene are SGHTA and FQGNSA. This CDR3 has 15 residues. The CDR3 DNA sequence: TGTGCCAGCAGCTTTCAGGGAGGGGGCTACAGTGAGCAGTTCTTC. It yields the protein CASSFQGGGYSEQFF. Full variable domain (missing parts from reference TRBV7-2 and TRBJ2-1): GAGVSQSPSNKVTEKGKDVELRCDPISGHTALYWYRQSLGQGLEFLIYFQGNSAPDKSGLPSDRFSAERTGGSVSTLTIQRTQQEDSAVYLCASSFQGGGYSEQFFGPGTRLTVL.

V is TRBV12-3 or TRBV12-4 and J is TRBJ2-2; tentatively, D is TRBD1 (6 bases). V lost 4 bases, J lost 2 bases, and 11 bases lay in between. This CDR3 comprises 15 residues. The chain's CDR3 is CASSSNRANTGELFF. The DNA of the CDR3 is TGTGCCAGCAGTTCGAACAGGGCTAACACCGGGGAGCTGTTTTTT.

Ten or more counts support this clonotype. The chain couples TRBV7-9 to TRBJ2-7; D remains ambiguous. The CDR3 contains 13 residues. V dropped 5 bases and J dropped 1 base, with 9 bases sitting between them. The germline V gene encodes CDR1 SEHNR and CDR2 FQNEAQ (reference sequence). This CDR3 is CASSPVLSYEQYF. The DNA of the CDR3 is TGTGCCAGCAGCCCCGTGCTGTCCTACGAGCAGTACTTC.

This clonotype was counted a few times. The chain uses TRBV30 and TRBJ1-6, with 9 bases that match TRBD1. Germline V gene lookup returns CDR1 GTSNPN and CDR2 SVGIG (reference sequence). The J segment lost 8 bases and the V segment lost 3 bases, leaving 5 bases of the junction unmatched. This CDR3 contains 14 residues. CDR3 DNA: TGTGCCTGGAGCGTTACAGGGGGCGATTCACCCCTCCACTTT. Residues: CAWSVTGGDSPLHF.

The rearrangement links TRBV15 to TRBJ2-1; unclear D gene. Germline CDR1 LNHNV, CDR2 YYDKDF (reference sequence). V dropped 0 bases and J dropped 9 bases, with 15 bases sitting between them. The CDR3 has 15 amino acids. This CDR3 is CATSRDLGFGSEQFF. The CDR3 DNA sequence: TGTGCCACCAGCAGAGATTTAGGATTCGGTAGTGAGCAGTTCTTC.

This clonotype appeared many times. This chain connects TRBV3-1 to TRBJ2-5; possible D gene TRBD1, 5 bases. CDR1 LGHDT and CDR2 YNNKEL come from the germline V gene (reference sequence). Trimming took 2 bases from V and 2 from J, leaving 6 bases between them. The CDR3 consists of 13 residues. The CDR3 DNA sequence: TGTGCCAGCAGCCAACGACAGCAAGAGACCCAGTACTTC. The encoded protein is CASSQRQQETQYF.

This clonotype was seen repeatedly, ten times or more. This sequence joins TRBV16 and TRBJ1-1; D possibly corresponds to TRBD1 (5 bases). The CDR3 has 15 residues. Trimming cost V 3 bases and J 5 bases, with 16 bases left between them. In germline, CDR1 is KGHSY, CDR2 FQNENV. CDR3: CASSQSRRGGTEAFF. The CDR3 bases are TGTGCCAGCAGCCAGTCGCGTCGGGGGGGGACTGAAGCTTTCTTT.

This rearrangement joins TRBV29-1 to TRBJ2-5; D gene unclear. The V gene lost 5 bases and the J gene lost 2 bases, with 15 bases spanning the gap. The CDR3 has 14 residues. Germline assignment: CDR1 SQVTM and CDR2 ANQGSEA. This chain's CDR3 is CSVKKRPEQETQYF. DNA of the CDR3: TGCAGCGTTAAAAAGAGGCCAGAACAAGAGACCCAGTACTTC.

This clonotype showed up many times. The chain uses TRBV27 and TRBJ2-1; 7 bases map to TRBD1. The V and J ends lost 5 bases and 9 bases, in that order; junction bases with no gene match: 10. Germline lookup yields CDR1 MNHEY and CDR2 SMNVEV (reference sequence). CDR3 length: 14 amino acids. The CDR3 protein is CASSPATGQGEQFF. In DNA form, the CDR3 reads TGTGCCAGCAGTCCCGCGACAGGGCAGGGTGAGCAGTTCTTC.

This clonotype was recorded many times. V and J are TRBV6-1 and TRBJ1-5; 7 positions match TRBD1. The germline gives CDR1 MNHNS, CDR2 SASEGT. This CDR3 comprises 13 residues. V shed 6 bases, J shed 5 bases, and the junction held 4 bases outside the gene matches. Here the CDR3 DNA reads TGTGCCAGCAGGGCAACAGGGGATCAGCCCCAGCATTTT. Its protein is CASRATGDQPQHF.

CDR3 sequence reads: CATSDISGANVLTF. The CDR3 DNA sequence: TGTGCCACCAGTGACATATCTGGGGCCAACGTCCTGACTTTC. The chain recombines TRBV24-1 with TRBJ2-6; D call uncertain. This CDR3 region has 14 residues. Germline loops: CDR1 KGHDR, CDR2 SFDVKD. V lost 4 bases and J lost 1, with 4 bases in between.

The genes are TRBV5-1 and TRBJ2-2, with 9 positions matching TRBD2. The CDR3 runs 15 residues. V dropped 0 bases and J dropped 6; count of bases not matched to a gene: 3. CDR1 SGHRS and CDR2 YFSETQ come from the germline V gene. CDR3 loop: CASSLAAGGPGELFF. CDR3 in DNA: TGCGCCAGCAGCTTGGCGGCGGGAGGGCCCGGGGAGCTGTTTTTT.

The rearrangement links TRBV2 to TRBJ1-4; 9 bases are a match to TRBD1. The CDR3 covers 14 residues. Germline CDR1 SNHLY, CDR2 FYNNEI. V lost 6 bases and J lost 8; bases outside the gene matches: 7. Here the CDR3 DNA reads TGTGCCAGCAGACAGGGGGCGCCGGGAGAAAAACTGTTTTTT. Translated, it gives CASRQGAPGEKLFF.

Turning to this clonotype: A much larger clonotype is one base distant, so this may be a read error. The V and J genes are TRBV3-1 and TRBJ2-1; D is ambiguous. The CDR3 is 15 residues long. V was clipped by 3 bases and J by 7 bases, with 16 bases between them. Looked up from germline, CDR1 is LGHDT and CDR2 is YNNKEL (reference sequence). The CDR3 DNA reads as TGTGCCAGCAGCCACGATAACGCTGCGGTGAATGAGCAGTTCTTC. It specifies CASSHDNAAVNEQFF.

The gene calls are TRBV7-9 and TRBJ2-5; 7 bases are shared with TRBD2. The CDR3 has 17 residues. The V segment lost 1 base and the J segment 1 base; nucleotides outside the gene matches: 9. The V gene's germline CDR1 is SEHNR and CDR2 FQNEAQ (reference sequence). The CDR3 reads CASSLGGGREGQETQYF. The CDR3 DNA reads as TGTGCCAGCAGCTTAGGGGGGGGGAGGGAGGGCCAAGAGACCCAGTACTTC.

This clonotype was found many times. The chain recombines TRBV11-1 with TRBJ2-1, with 7 positions matching TRBD1. From germline, CDR1 is SGHAT and CDR2 FQDESV (reference sequence). The CDR3 loop spans 17 amino acids. J was trimmed by 4 bases and V by 4 bases; bases with no gene match: 13. CDR3 amino acids: CASSSGPSRQGYNEQFF. The CDR3 region has the DNA TGTGCCAGCAGCTCAGGACCTAGCAGACAGGGTTACAATGAGCAGTTCTTC.

This clonotype was observed at least ten times. The chain is built from TRBV24-1 and TRBJ2-1, with 8 bases that match TRBD2. Germline CDR1 reads KGHDR; CDR2 reads SFDVKD. Trimming removed 4 bases from V and 7 bases from J; junction bases left unmatched: 8. The CDR3 is made up of 15 amino acids. The DNA of the CDR3 is TGTGCCACCAGTGACCCGACTAGCGATTTAAATGAGCAGTTCTTC. It yields the protein CATSDPTSDLNEQFF.

This clonotype was counted a few times. V is TRBV19 and J is TRBJ1-2; 7 nucleotides line up with TRBD1. The CDR3 is 15 residues long. Germline lookup yields CDR1 LNHDA and CDR2 SQIVND (reference sequence). After removal of 5 bases from V and 2 bases from J, the junction contained 8 bases not matched to a gene. CDR3: CASSARDRRNYGYTF. In DNA form, the CDR3 reads TGTGCCAGTAGTGCCCGGGACAGAAGAAACTATGGCTACACCTTC.

In its sample, this clonotype was seen many times. The chain employs TRBV7-2 and TRBJ2-7, with 7 bases lining up with TRBD2. The CDR3 length is 14 residues. J lost 7 bases, V lost 5 bases, and 11 bases had no gene match. Per the germline V gene, CDR1 is SGHTA and CDR2 is FQGNSA. As DNA, the CDR3 is TGTGCCAGCAGCGTAGAGGGACTACGTACGGAGCAGTACTTC. It translates to CASSVEGLRTEQYF. Variable domain in full (rest from reference TRBV7-2 and TRBJ2-7): GAGVSQSPSNKVTEKGKDVELRCDPISGHTALYWYRQSLGQGLEFLIYFQGNSAPDKSGLPSDRFSAERTGGSVSTLTIQRTQQEDSAVYLCASSVEGLRTEQYFGPGTRLTVT.

The table lists this clonotype with a count of one. The chain is built from TRBV9 and TRBJ2-7, with 12 positions matching TRBD2. Germline assignment: CDR1 SGDLS and CDR2 YYNGEE. Trimming removed 3 bases from V and 4 bases from J; junction bases left unmatched: 5. This CDR3 contains 15 residues. The CDR3 DNA reads as TGTGCCAGCAGCGCCGGACTAGCGGGAAGGTACGAGCAGTACTTC. It translates to CASSAGLAGRYEQYF.

The sample holds many counts of this clonotype. CDR3 sequence (DNA): TGTGCCAGCAGCCGCGTACCGACAGGGTTAAACAATGAGCAGTTCTTC. This sequence encodes CASSRVPTGLNNEQFF. The chain is built from TRBV7-2 and TRBJ2-1; 7 nucleotides line up with TRBD1. With V trimmed by 5 bases and J by 5 bases, 12 bases remained unmatched. This CDR3 has 16 amino acids. Germline V gives CDR1 SGHTA, CDR2 FQGNSA.